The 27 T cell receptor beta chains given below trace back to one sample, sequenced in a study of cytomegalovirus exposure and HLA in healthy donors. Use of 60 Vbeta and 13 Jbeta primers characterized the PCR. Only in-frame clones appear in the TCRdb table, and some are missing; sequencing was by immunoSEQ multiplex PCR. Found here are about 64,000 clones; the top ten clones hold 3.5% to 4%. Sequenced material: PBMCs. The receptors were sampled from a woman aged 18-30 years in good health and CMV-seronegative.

CDR3 bases: TGTGCCAGCAGCCCCTGGACAGAACTAAACACTGAAGCTTTCTTT. It is translated as CASSPWTELNTEAFF. The chain joins TRBV11-3 to TRBJ1-1; D perhaps matches TRBD1 (6 bases). Trimming stripped 5 bases from V and 2 bases from J, with 15 bases between. Germline V gene sequence: CDR1 SGHNT, CDR2 YENEEA. This CDR3 has 15 amino acids.

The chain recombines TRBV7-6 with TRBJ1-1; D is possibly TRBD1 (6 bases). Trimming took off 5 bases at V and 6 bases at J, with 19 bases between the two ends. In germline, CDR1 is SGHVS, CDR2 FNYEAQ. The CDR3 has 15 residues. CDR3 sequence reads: CASSQNHRDLSEAFF. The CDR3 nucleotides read TGTGCCAGCAGCCAAAACCACAGGGATCTCTCTGAAGCTTTCTTT.

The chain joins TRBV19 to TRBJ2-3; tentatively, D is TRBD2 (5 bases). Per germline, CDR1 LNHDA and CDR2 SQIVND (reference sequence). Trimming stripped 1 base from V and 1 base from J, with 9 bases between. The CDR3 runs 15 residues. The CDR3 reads CASSIALAGTDTQYF. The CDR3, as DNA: TGTGCCAGTAGTATAGCCCTAGCAGGCACAGATACGCAGTATTTT.

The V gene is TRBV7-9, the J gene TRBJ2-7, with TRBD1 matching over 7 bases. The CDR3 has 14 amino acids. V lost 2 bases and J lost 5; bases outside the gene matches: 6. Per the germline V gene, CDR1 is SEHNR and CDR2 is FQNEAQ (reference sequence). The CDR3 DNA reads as TGTGCCAGCAGCTTATACAGGGGAAACGACGAGCAGTACTTC. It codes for CASSLYRGNDEQYF.

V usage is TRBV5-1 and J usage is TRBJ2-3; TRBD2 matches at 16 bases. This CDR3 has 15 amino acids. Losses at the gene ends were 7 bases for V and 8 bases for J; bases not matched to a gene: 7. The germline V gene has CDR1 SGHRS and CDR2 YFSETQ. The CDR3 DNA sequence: TGCGCCAGCGGGACTAGCGGGAGGGCCGAATCTACGCAGTATTTT. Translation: CASGTSGRAESTQYF.

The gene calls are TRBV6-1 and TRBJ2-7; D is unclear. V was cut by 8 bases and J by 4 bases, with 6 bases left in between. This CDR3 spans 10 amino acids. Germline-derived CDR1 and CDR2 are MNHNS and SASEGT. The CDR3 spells CASSQYEQYF. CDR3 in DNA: TGTGCCAGCTCACAGTACGAGCAGTACTTC.

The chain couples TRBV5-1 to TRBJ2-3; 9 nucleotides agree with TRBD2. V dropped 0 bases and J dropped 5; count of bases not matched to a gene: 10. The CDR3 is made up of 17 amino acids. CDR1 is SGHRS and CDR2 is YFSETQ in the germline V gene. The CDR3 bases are TGCGCCAGCAGCTTGGGTTTTGCAGCGGGGGGAGGAGATACGCAGTATTTT. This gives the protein CASSLGFAAGGGDTQYF.

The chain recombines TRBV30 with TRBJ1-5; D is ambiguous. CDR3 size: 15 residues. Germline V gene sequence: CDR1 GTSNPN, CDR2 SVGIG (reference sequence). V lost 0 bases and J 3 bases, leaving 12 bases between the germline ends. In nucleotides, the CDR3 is TGTGCCTGGAGTGTACGAGGGAGAGACAATCAGCCCCAGCATTTT. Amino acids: CAWSVRGRDNQPQHF.

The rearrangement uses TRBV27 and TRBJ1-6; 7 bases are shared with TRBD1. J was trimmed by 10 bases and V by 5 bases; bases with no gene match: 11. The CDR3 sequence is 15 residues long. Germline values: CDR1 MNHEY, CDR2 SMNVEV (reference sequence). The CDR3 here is CASSPPPARGSPLHF. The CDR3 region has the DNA TGTGCCAGCAGTCCCCCCCCGGCCAGGGGGTCACCCCTCCACTTT.

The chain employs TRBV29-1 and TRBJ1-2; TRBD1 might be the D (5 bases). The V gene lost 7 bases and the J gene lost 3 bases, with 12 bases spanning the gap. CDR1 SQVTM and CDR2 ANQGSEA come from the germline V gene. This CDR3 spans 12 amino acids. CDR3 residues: CSAWGVYYGYTF. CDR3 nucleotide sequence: TGCAGCGCCTGGGGGGTTTACTATGGCTACACCTTC.

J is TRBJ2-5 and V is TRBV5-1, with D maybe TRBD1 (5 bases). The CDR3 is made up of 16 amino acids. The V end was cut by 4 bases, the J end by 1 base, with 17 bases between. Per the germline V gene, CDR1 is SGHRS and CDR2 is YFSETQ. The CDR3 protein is CASSQWTPDLQETQYF. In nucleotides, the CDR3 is TGCGCCAGCAGCCAATGGACACCCGACCTCCAAGAGACCCAGTACTTC.

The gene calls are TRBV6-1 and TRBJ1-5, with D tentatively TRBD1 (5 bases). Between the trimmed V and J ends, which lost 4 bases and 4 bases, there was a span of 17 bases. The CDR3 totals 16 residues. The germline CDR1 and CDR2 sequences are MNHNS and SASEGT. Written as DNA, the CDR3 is TGTGCCAGCAGTGCTCTGGGGGAGGGGAAGAATCAGCCCCAGCATTTT. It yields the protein CASSALGEGKNQPQHF.

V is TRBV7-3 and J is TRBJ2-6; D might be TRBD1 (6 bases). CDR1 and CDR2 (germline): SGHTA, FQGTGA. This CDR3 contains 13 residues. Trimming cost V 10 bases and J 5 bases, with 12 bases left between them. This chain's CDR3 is CANRGGWANVLTF. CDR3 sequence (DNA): TGTGCCAACAGAGGGGGATGGGCCAACGTCCTGACTTTC.

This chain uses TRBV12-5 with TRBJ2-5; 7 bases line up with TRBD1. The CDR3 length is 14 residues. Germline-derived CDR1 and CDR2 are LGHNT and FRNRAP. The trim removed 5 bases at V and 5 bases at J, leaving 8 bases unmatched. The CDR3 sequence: CASGPPTGTETQYF. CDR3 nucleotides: TGTGCTAGTGGTCCACCGACAGGGACCGAGACCCAGTACTTC.

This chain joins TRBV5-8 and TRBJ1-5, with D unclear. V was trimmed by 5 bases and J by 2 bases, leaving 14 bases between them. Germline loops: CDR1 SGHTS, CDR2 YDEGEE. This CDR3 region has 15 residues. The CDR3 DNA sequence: TGTGCCAGCAGAATCGGCGGGTTTGGCAATCAGCCCCAGCATTTT. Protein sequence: CASRIGGFGNQPQHF.

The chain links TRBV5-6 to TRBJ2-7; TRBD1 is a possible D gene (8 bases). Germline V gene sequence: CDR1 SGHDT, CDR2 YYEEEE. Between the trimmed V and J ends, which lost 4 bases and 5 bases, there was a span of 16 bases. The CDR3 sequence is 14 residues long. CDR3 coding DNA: TGTGCCAGCAGCGCGGGAACAGGGGGGGACGAGCAGTACTTC. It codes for CASSAGTGGDEQYF.

CDR3 in amino acids: CASSHSGGSYEQYF. CDR3 nucleotide sequence: TGTGCCAGCAGTCATAGCGGGGGATCCTACGAGCAGTACTTC. The chain employs TRBV6-5 and TRBJ2-7; 9 bases match TRBD2. The CDR3 length is 14 residues. Germline CDR1 and CDR2: MNHEY and SVGAGI. V gave up 5 bases and J gave up 1 base; unmatched junction bases: 3.

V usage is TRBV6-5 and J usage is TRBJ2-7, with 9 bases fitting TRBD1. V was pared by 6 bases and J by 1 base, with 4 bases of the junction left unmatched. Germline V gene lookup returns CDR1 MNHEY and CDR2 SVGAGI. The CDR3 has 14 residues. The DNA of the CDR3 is TGTGCCAGCAGCCCCGGGACAGGGTCCTACGAGCAGTACTTC. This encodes CASSPGTGSYEQYF.

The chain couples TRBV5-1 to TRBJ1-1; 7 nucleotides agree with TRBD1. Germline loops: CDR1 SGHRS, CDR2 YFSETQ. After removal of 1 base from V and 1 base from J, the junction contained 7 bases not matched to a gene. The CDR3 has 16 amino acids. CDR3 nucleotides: TGCGCCAGCAGCTTGTCTTGGCGGACAGGGAACACTGAAGCTTTCTTT. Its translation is CASSLSWRTGNTEAFF.

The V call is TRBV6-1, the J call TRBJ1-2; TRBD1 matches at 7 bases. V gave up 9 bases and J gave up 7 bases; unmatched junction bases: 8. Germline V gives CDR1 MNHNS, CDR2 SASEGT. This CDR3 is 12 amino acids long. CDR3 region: CARRGTDAGYTF. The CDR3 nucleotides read TGTGCCAGGAGGGGGACAGATGCTGGCTACACCTTC.

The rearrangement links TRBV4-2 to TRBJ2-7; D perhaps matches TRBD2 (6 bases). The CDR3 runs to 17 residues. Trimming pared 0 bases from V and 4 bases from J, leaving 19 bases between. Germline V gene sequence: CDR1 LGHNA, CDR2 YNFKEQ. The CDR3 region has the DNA TGTGCCAGCAGCCAAGATCGGGGGTTGGCGGGGCTATACGAGCAGTACTTC. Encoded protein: CASSQDRGLAGLYEQYF.

The DNA of the CDR3 is TGTGCCTGGAGTGTTGTTAGACTAGCGGGGGGACAGCAGTTCTTC. It codes for CAWSVVRLAGGQQFF. V is TRBV30 and J is TRBJ2-1, with 13 bases identical to TRBD2. The trim removed 0 bases at V and 11 bases at J, leaving 7 bases unmatched. This CDR3 comprises 15 residues. Germline V gives CDR1 GTSNPN, CDR2 SVGIG (reference sequence). The variable domain in full, completed from reference TRBV30 and TRBJ2-1, reads SQTIHQWPATLVQPVGSPLSLECTVEGTSNPNLYWYRQAAGRGLQLLFYSVGIGQISSEVPQNLSASRPQDRQFILSSKKLLLSDSGFYLCAWSVVRLAGGQQFFGPGTRLTVL.

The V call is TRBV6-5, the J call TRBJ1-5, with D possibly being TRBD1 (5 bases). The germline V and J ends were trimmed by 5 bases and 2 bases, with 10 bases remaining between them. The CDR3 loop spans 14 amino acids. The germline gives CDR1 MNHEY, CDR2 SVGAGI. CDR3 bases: TGTGCCAGCAGTAGGGGCCGGGGCAATCAGCCCCAGCATTTT. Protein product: CASSRGRGNQPQHF.

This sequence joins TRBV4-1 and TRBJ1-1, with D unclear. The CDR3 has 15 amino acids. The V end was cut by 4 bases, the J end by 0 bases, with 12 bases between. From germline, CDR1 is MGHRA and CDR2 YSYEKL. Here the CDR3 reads CASSLRVTLNTEAFF. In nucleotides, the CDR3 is TGCGCCAGCAGCCTGAGGGTGACTTTGAACACTGAAGCTTTCTTT.

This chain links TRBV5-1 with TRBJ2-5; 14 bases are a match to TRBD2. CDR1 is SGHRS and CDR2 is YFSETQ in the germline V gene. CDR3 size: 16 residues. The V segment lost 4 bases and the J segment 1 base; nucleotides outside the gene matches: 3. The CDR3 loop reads CASSEGLAGAQETQYF. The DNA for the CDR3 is TGCGCCAGCAGCGAGGGACTAGCGGGGGCCCAAGAGACCCAGTACTTC. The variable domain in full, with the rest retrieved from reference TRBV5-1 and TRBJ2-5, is KAGVTQTPRYLIKTRGQQVTLSCSPISGHRSVSWYQQTPGQGLQFLFEYFSETQRNKGNFPGRFSGRQFSNSRSEMNVSTLELGDSALYLCASSEGLAGAQETQYFGPGTRLLVL.

CDR3 DNA sequence: TGTGCCAGCAGTCCGACTTCGAGCCTACTAGCGGGACACTACGAGCAGTACTTC. It encodes CASSPTSSLLAGHYEQYF. V gene TRBV27 combines with J gene TRBJ2-7; 10 bases map to TRBD2. This CDR3 region has 18 residues. Germline lookup yields CDR1 MNHEY and CDR2 SMNVEV (reference sequence). Trimming took 5 bases from V and 3 from J; bases not matched to a gene: 16.

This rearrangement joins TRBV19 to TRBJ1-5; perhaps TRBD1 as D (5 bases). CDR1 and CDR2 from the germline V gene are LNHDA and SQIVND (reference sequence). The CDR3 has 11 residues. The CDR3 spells CACWGGGPQHF. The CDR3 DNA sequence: TGTGCTTGTTGGGGCGGGGGGCCCCAGCATTTT.